This T cell receptor (beta chain) was captured by sequencing in a study of beta chain features in type 1 diabetes. Study background: Healthy donors resembled patients in age, gender and cell yields.

This clone has only a few counts. The target antigen is unknown. Study observations and caveats: In these data, an HLA type influence on TCRB rearrangement remained unresolved. With patients and controls alike, PCR might favor shorter templates to an equal degree.

Reverse transcription of all isolated RNA meant that expressed TCRB transcripts were sequenced. Assay: immunoSEQ multiplex PCR; the TCRdb copy retains only in-frame clones and omits some. Altogether under 250,000 clones are present, roughly 15% being singletons, with the ten largest covering about 0.026%. Sorting that relied on CD45RO/CCR7/CD25/CD127/CD95/CD27 yielded CD4+ naive, central memory, regulatory and stem cell-like memory cells. The sequence was obtained from a woman between 40 and 55 years old in good health. Material for sequencing was naive CD4+ T cells from blood.

CDR3 residues: CASSLGFQGLLNPPLHF. The CDR3 region has the DNA TGTGCCAGCAGCTTAGGATTTCAGGGGCTGCTTAACCCGCCCCTCCACTTT. The V gene is TRBV11-2, the J gene TRBJ1-6; D may be TRBD1 (6 bases). The CDR3 sequence is 17 residues long. V dropped 1 base and J dropped 13 bases, with 23 bases sitting between them. In germline, CDR1 is SGHAT, CDR2 FQNNGV.